The clone carrying this TCR beta chain was picked up a small number of times. Its antigen is as yet unknown. The CDR3 extends 3 residues past the end of the read, so its final part is completed from the germline J gene. The source of the sample is a study of T cell clonality in common variable immunodeficiency. General observations from the study: TCRbeta clonality was increased in CVID versus healthy controls. Common variable immunodeficiency TCR beta sequences reportedly had fewer deletions and N-nucleotide insertions.

The CDR3 contains 14 residues. Trimming took 3 bases from V and 4 from J; bases not matched to a gene: 6. Germline V CDR1 and CDR2: DFQATT, SNEGSKA (reference sequence). Sequencing input was equivalent genomic DNA from CVID and controls. This table comes from immunoSEQ multiplex PCR, and its TCRdb copy is limited to in-frame clones, with some not included. Observed in the sample are under 30,000 clones, none of them singletons. The TCR originated in a human donor with common variable immunodeficiency. Sequencing was done on a sample of peripheral blood mononuclear cells. The chain couples TRBV20-1 to TRBJ2-7, with 10 bases fitting TRBD2. The CDR3 DNA, read in part, is TGCAGTGCTAGTATACTAGCGGGGATGTACGAG. Translating it yields CSASILAGMYE. The whole CDR3 sequence is CSASILAGMYEQYF.